The next 27 T cell receptor beta chains were all read from a single sample in a study of blood T cell repertoires in COVID-19. Assay: immunoSEQ multiplex PCR; the TCRdb copy retains only in-frame clones and omits some. The table shows about 220,000 clones, with 75% to 90% occurring only once. Sample: peripheral blood. The receptors originated from a man aged 35 to 55 with acute or convalescent COVID-19.

V and J are TRBV18 and TRBJ2-5; D might be TRBD1 (5 bases). V lost 2 bases, J lost 5 bases, and 18 bases lay in between. Germline CDR1 is KGHSH and CDR2 is LQKENI. The CDR3 is 16 residues long. CDR3 sequence: CASSPRSAGSGETQYF. DNA for the CDR3: TGTGCCAGCTCACCAAGGAGCGCAGGGTCAGGCGAGACCCAGTACTTC.

The chain uses TRBV10-3 and TRBJ1-6; 7 bases line up with TRBD1. Germline CDR1 reads ENHRY; CDR2 reads SYGVKD. The CDR3 runs 17 residues. J was trimmed by 7 bases and V by 5 bases; bases with no gene match: 14. DNA of the CDR3: TGTGCCATCAGTACAATCCCCGGGACAGCCCCAAATTCACCCCTCCACTTT. Amino acid sequence: CAISTIPGTAPNSPLHF.

J is TRBJ1-5 and V is TRBV28, with D perhaps TRBD1 (5 bases). V lost 6 bases and J lost 3, with 12 bases in between. This CDR3 spans 14 amino acids. The germline V gene has CDR1 MDHEN and CDR2 SYDVKM. The CDR3 region is CASRGGVSNQPQHF. The CDR3 coding sequence is TGTGCCAGCAGGGGGGGGGTCTCCAATCAGCCCCAGCATTTT.

The chain joins TRBV18 to TRBJ1-2; TRBD1 matches 9 bases. J lost 0 bases, V lost 1 base, and 9 bases had no gene match. The CDR3 totals 18 residues. The V gene's germline CDR1 is KGHSH and CDR2 LQKENI. CDR3 amino acids: CASSPLGTGTLANYGYTF. DNA for the CDR3: TGTGCCAGCTCACCACTAGGGACAGGGACTTTGGCTAACTATGGCTACACCTTC.

The chain couples TRBV30 to TRBJ2-3, with D perhaps matching TRBD2 (6 bases). Germline V lookup: CDR1 GTSNPN, CDR2 SVGIG (reference sequence). V gave up 3 bases and J gave up 2 bases, with 15 bases separating them. CDR3 length: 15 residues. CDR3 amino acids: CAWRSRGGDTDTQYF. CDR3 DNA sequence: TGTGCCTGGAGGTCCCGGGGCGGGGACACAGATACGCAGTATTTT.

The rearrangement joins TRBV5-5 to TRBJ2-7, with 12 positions matching TRBD2. Unmatched junction bases numbered 6, after V lost 4 bases and J lost 4 bases. This CDR3 has 15 amino acids. Germline CDR1 and CDR2: SGHKS and YYEKEE (reference sequence). In DNA, the CDR3 is TGTGCCAGCAGCCCAGCTAGCGGGGGGGCGTACGAGCAGTACTTC. This translates into CASSPASGGAYEQYF.

V and J are TRBV12-3 or TRBV12-4 and TRBJ2-3; D not resolved. Trimming stripped 6 bases from V and 6 bases from J, with 7 bases between. The CDR3 covers 11 residues. CDR3 in amino acids: CASSPRDTQYF. CDR3 in DNA: TGTGCCAGCAGCCCCCGTGATACGCAGTATTTT.

The gene calls are TRBV6-5 and TRBJ2-1, with 12 positions matching TRBD2. The CDR3 is made up of 15 amino acids. The V segment lost 6 bases and the J segment 8 bases; nucleotides outside the gene matches: 8. Germline V gene sequence: CDR1 MNHEY, CDR2 SVGAGI. CDR3 nucleotides: TGTGCCAGCAGCGCCCTAGCGGGGGGGCCCGATGAGCAGTTCTTC. Translation gives CASSALAGGPDEQFF.

The V and J genes are TRBV5-1 and TRBJ1-2; TRBD1 aligns across 10 bases. There are 15 residues in the CDR3. The germline CDR1 and CDR2 sequences are SGHRS and YFSETQ. Germline trimming cut 0 bases from V and 5 bases from J; bases unmatched to any gene: 4. The CDR3 region has the DNA TGCGCCAGCAGCTTGGGACAGGGGGCATTGTATGGCTACACCTTC. Amino acid sequence: CASSLGQGALYGYTF.

V is TRBV30 and J is TRBJ1-6; D not resolved. The CDR3 contains 14 residues. V lost 0 bases and J 10 bases, leaving 13 bases between the germline ends. Germline CDR1 and CDR2: GTSNPN and SVGIG (reference sequence). CDR3 region: CAWSVQEVVSPLHF. CDR3 coding DNA: TGTGCCTGGAGTGTACAAGAAGTGGTCTCACCCCTCCACTTT.

The chain is built from TRBV27 and TRBJ2-1; 9 nucleotides agree with TRBD2. This CDR3 is built from 17 residues. Trimming removed 5 bases from V and 2 bases from J; junction bases left unmatched: 10. The germline V gene encodes CDR1 MNHEY and CDR2 SMNVEV (reference sequence). The DNA of the CDR3 is TGTGCCAGCAGTCCTTATAGCGGGAGTATTACCTACAATGAGCAGTTCTTC. It is translated as CASSPYSGSITYNEQFF.

This chain links TRBV19 with TRBJ2-1; 8 bases line up with TRBD1. Germline CDR1 LNHDA, CDR2 SQIVND (reference sequence). Trimming took 7 bases from V and 5 from J; bases not matched to a gene: 13. CDR3 length: 16 amino acids. The CDR3: CASNRRTGSFHNEQFF. The CDR3, as DNA: TGTGCCAGTAACCGCCGGACAGGGAGTTTCCACAATGAGCAGTTCTTC.

The V call is TRBV30, the J call TRBJ2-7; 8 bases are a match to TRBD2. Trimming cost V 0 bases and J 4 bases; bases outside gene matches: 8. Germline-derived CDR1 and CDR2 are GTSNPN and SVGIG (reference sequence). This CDR3 is 15 amino acids long. CDR3 nucleotide sequence: TGTGCCTGGAGTGTACGGGGGACGGGAGGGTACGAGCAGTACTTC. Translating gives CAWSVRGTGGYEQYF.

The J gene is TRBJ2-7, the V gene TRBV18, with 9 bases that match TRBD1. The CDR3 sequence is 15 residues long. CDR1 and CDR2 (germline): KGHSH, LQKENI. Trimming took 2 bases from V and 3 from J; bases not matched to a gene: 5. CDR3 protein: CASSPSRDRDYEQYF. CDR3 in DNA: TGTGCCAGCTCACCAAGCCGGGACAGGGACTACGAGCAGTACTTC.

V gene TRBV5-8 combines with J gene TRBJ2-7, with D uncertain. The CDR3 loop spans 11 amino acids. CDR1 is SGHTS and CDR2 is YDEGEE in the germline V gene. V shed 5 bases and J shed 3 bases, with 6 bases lying between them. The CDR3 loop reads CASRHVYEQYF. CDR3 in DNA: TGTGCCAGCAGACATGTCTACGAGCAGTACTTC.

The chain recombines TRBV7-3 with TRBJ2-1, with TRBD1 identical over 9 bases. This CDR3 has 17 residues. Per the germline V gene, CDR1 is SGHTA and CDR2 is FQGTGA. J lost 7 bases, V lost 1 base, and 11 bases had no gene match. In DNA form, the CDR3 reads TGTGCCAGCAGCTTAAGGGGCGGGGACAGGGCTAATAATGAGCAGTTCTTC. It translates to CASSLRGGDRANNEQFF.

This rearrangement joins TRBV5-1 to TRBJ2-4; the D gene is possibly TRBD1 (6 bases). From germline, CDR1 is SGHRS and CDR2 YFSETQ. Trimming took off 0 bases at V and 6 bases at J, with 10 bases between the two ends. The CDR3 totals 14 residues. The CDR3 DNA follows: TGCGCCAGCAGCTTGGACAGGGTCGTAAACATTCAGTACTTC. Protein: CASSLDRVVNIQYF.

The chain joins TRBV6-6 to TRBJ2-7; D unresolved. V was pared by 2 bases and J by 5 bases, with 10 bases between. Germline V gene data show CDR1 as MNHNY and CDR2 as SVGAGI (reference sequence). The CDR3 extends over 13 amino acids. The CDR3 region is CASSYMAHDEQYF. The DNA of the CDR3 is TGTGCCAGCAGTTACATGGCCCACGACGAGCAGTACTTC.

The chain joins TRBV19 to TRBJ1-5, with a weak D call TRBD1 (5 bases). In germline, CDR1 is LNHDA, CDR2 SQIVND (reference sequence). With 4 bases removed from V and 2 bases from J, the gap between germline ends came to 15 bases. The CDR3 sequence is 16 residues long. This CDR3 reads CASSRGQGRRNQPQHF. In DNA form, the CDR3 reads TGTGCCAGTAGTAGAGGACAAGGGCGGCGCAATCAGCCCCAGCATTTT.

The rearrangement joins TRBV3-1 (or the pseudogene TRBV3-2) to TRBJ2-2, with unresolved D. This CDR3 contains 13 residues. Germline V gene sequence: CDR1 LGHDT, CDR2 YNNKEL (reference sequence). V lost 1 base to trimming and J lost 6 bases, with 6 bases between them. The CDR3 is CASSQGYAGELFF. Written as DNA, the CDR3 is TGTGCCAGCAGCCAAGGCTACGCCGGGGAGCTGTTTTTT.

This clone was detected a few times. This chain connects TRBV5-1 to TRBJ1-1; no clear D. The CDR3 length is 14 residues. V was cut by 2 bases and J by 2 bases, with 10 bases left in between. Germline V gives CDR1 SGHRS, CDR2 YFSETQ. The CDR3, as DNA: TGCGCCAGCAGCTTAAATGTCGGTAACACTGAAGCTTTCTTT. It codes for CASSLNVGNTEAFF.

This clone was found a few times. This rearrangement joins TRBV19 to TRBJ2-1; 11 bases line up with TRBD2. This CDR3 comprises 14 residues. Germline V CDR1 and CDR2: LNHDA, SQIVND (reference sequence). Trimming removed 7 bases from V and 6 bases from J; junction bases left unmatched: 5. CDR3 sequence reads: CASTVLAGVNEQFF. In DNA, the CDR3 is TGTGCCAGTACCGTACTAGCGGGAGTCAATGAGCAGTTCTTC.

The chain uses TRBV3-1 (or the pseudogene TRBV3-2) and TRBJ2-7, with D maybe TRBD1 (5 bases). V shed 1 base and J shed 4 bases, with 5 bases lying between them. The CDR3 length is 12 residues. Germline CDR1 reads LGHDT; CDR2 reads YNNKEL (reference sequence). Here the CDR3 reads CASSQGQYEQYF. The DNA for the CDR3 is TGTGCCAGCAGCCAAGGACAGTACGAGCAGTACTTC.

CDR3 bases: TGCGCCAGCAGCTTGGCCAACTCGAACACCGGGGAGCTGTTTTTT. It encodes CASSLANSNTGELFF. This chain connects TRBV5-1 to TRBJ2-2; no clear D. Germline V gene data show CDR1 as SGHRS and CDR2 as YFSETQ. Trimming took off 0 bases at V and 0 bases at J, with 6 bases between the two ends. CDR3 length equals 15 residues.

The rearrangement uses TRBV2 and TRBJ1-1; D call uncertain. CDR1 is SNHLY, CDR2 FYNNEI, per germline. Trimming removed 4 bases from V and 4 bases from J, with 19 bases in between. This CDR3 has 16 residues. The CDR3 sequence is CASSVLFSDGSTEAFF. For the CDR3, the DNA is TGTGCCAGCAGTGTTCTTTTTTCCGATGGGAGCACTGAAGCTTTCTTT.

The rearrangement joins TRBV27 to TRBJ2-7; possible D gene TRBD1, 6 bases. The CDR3 length is 18 residues. V gave up 5 bases and J gave up 2 bases, with 25 bases separating them. Looked up from germline, CDR1 is MNHEY and CDR2 is SMNVEV (reference sequence). The CDR3: CASSPGRQVLRRAYEQYF. CDR3 sequence (DNA): TGTGCCAGCAGTCCAGGGAGACAGGTTCTAAGGCGGGCCTACGAGCAGTACTTC.

J is TRBJ2-1 and V is TRBV14, with TRBD1 matching 7 bases. Germline V gene data show CDR1 as SGHDN and CDR2 as FVKESK. The CDR3 consists of 15 residues. J lost 4 bases, V lost 6 bases, and 9 bases had no gene match. Here the CDR3 reads CASRLTGMRYNEQFF. CDR3 nucleotide sequence: TGTGCCAGCAGGTTGACAGGGATGCGATACAATGAGCAGTTCTTC.